This T cell receptor (beta chain) was captured by sequencing in a study of Ad26.COV2.S vaccination and SARS-CoV-2 variants. Study background: This donor came from the COV1001 trial of Ad26.COV2.S. Intramuscular Ad26.COV2.S at 5x10^10 or 1x10^11 viral particles. Regarding the study as a whole: Reported post-vaccination CD8+ and CD4+ T cell responses to spike showed substantial breadth.

Only in-frame clones appear in the TCRdb table, and some are missing; sequencing was by immunoSEQ multiplex PCR. This sample has fewer than 900,000 clones; about 89% occur once, and the top ten carry about 1.5%. The treatment is: around 19 received Ad26.COV2.S at low or high dose, single or two shots; about 5 received placebo; per-sample allocation not given. Sampling happened 63 days after the first vaccine or placebo injection. Boston provided a donor who was an adult aged 18-55 years. Of note for this clone: Antigen unknown.

Trimming removed 8 bases at V and 5 bases at J, with 12 bases between. This CDR3 comprises 13 residues. The V gene's germline CDR1 is MNHEY and CDR2 SVGAGI. The clonotype comes from a person aged 18 to 65 who received the Ad26.COV2.S COVID-19 vaccine or a placebo. V usage is TRBV6-5 and J usage is TRBJ2-2; D perhaps matches TRBD2 (5 bases). This sample comprised peripheral blood, obtained in a trial of Ad26.COV2.S vaccine versus placebo. The CDR3 reads CASSQPGTGELFF. In DNA form, the CDR3 reads TGTGCCAGCTCTCAACCGGGAACCGGGGAGCTGTTTTTT.